This TCR beta chain was obtained from a study of TIL therapy for anti-PD-1-resistant metastatic lung cancer. Study-wide background: Tumors were harvested before any PD-1/PD-L1 blockade. Tumors carried a median 1.5 non-synonymous mutations per megabase.

V gave up 6 bases and J gave up 4 bases, with 7 bases separating them. Germline CDR1 and CDR2: MNHNY and SVGAGI (reference sequence). There are 12 residues in the CDR3. The time point is: pre-treatment sample, taken before nivolumab and TIL therapy. Stage 4 NSCLC adults joined between October 2017 and January 2020. Sequencing used immunoSEQ v3. The protocol was immunoSEQ multiplex PCR, while the TCRdb copy is restricted to in-frame clones and leaves out a portion. The sample yields 15,000 to 20,000 clones, 83% seen once. This clone was picked up one time. The specimen was blood, collected at baseline. This rearrangement joins TRBV6-6 to TRBJ2-1; D call uncertain. This TCR was sampled from a person aged 25-85 years with non-small cell lung cancer. The chain's CDR3 is CASRKGYNEQFF. The CDR3 bases are TGTGCCAGCAGAAAGGGATACAATGAGCAGTTCTTC.